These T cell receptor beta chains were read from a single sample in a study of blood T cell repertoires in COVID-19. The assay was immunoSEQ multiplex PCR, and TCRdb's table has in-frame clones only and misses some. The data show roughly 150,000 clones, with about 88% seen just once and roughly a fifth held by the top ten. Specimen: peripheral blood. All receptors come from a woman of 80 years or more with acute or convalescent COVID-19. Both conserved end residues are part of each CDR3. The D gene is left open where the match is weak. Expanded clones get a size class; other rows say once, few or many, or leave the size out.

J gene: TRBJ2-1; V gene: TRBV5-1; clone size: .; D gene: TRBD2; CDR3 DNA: TGCGCCAGCAGCTTGGCTATAGCGGGGGGCGGGAGCTCCTACAATGAGCAGTTCTTC; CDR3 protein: CASSLAIAGGGSSYNEQFF
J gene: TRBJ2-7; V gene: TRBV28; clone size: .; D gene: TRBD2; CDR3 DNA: TGTGCCAGCAGTGAAACGGGACTAGATTTGGAGTACTTC; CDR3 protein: CASSETGLDLEYF
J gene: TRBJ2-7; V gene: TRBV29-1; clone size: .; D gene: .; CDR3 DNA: TGCAGCGTTGCAAGGCAGGGGCCGGGCGAGCAGTACTTC; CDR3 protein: CSVARQGPGEQYF
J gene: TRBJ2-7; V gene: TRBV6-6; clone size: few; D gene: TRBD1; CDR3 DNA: TGTGCCAGCGCTCAGGGGGTAGGCACTTACGAGCAGTACTTC; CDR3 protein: CASAQGVGTYEQYF
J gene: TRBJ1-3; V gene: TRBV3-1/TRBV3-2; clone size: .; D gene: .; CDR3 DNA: TGTGCCAGCAGCCATGGACAGCTCCTAGGAAACACCATATATTTT; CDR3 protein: CASSHGQLLGNTIYF
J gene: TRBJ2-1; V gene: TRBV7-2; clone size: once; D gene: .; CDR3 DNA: TGTGCCAGCAGCTCGATCTCTGGGCAGGGACTCAACAATGAGCAGTTCTTC; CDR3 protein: CASSSISGQGLNNEQFF
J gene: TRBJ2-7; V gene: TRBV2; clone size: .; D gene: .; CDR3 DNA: TGTGCCAGCAGTGTGCGGGGCGTACAATTCTACGAGCAGTACTTC; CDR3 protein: CASSVRGVQFYEQYF
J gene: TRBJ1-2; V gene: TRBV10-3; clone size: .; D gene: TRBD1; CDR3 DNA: TGTGCCATCAGTGAGTCAACAGGGGGAGGCTATGGCTACACCTTC; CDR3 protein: CAISESTGGGYGYTF
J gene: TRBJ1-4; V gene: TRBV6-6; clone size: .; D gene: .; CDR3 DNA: TGTGCCAGCAGGCCTACCGGGACATCCTCTGAAAAACTGTTTTTT; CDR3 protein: CASRPTGTSSEKLFF
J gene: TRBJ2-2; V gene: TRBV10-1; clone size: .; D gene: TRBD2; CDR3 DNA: TGCGCCAGCAGTGAGTCGGGGGTAGCGGGGAACACCGGGGAGCTGTTTTTT; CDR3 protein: CASSESGVAGNTGELFF
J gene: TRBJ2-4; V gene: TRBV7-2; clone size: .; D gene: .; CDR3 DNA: TGTGCCAGCAGCTTAGAGAGAGGGATCGGGAACATTCAGTACTTC; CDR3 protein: CASSLERGIGNIQYF
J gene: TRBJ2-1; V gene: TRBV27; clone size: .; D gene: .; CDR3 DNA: TGTGCCAGCAGTCCCCCAGCGAGCTCCTACAATGAGCAGTTCTTC; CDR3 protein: CASSPPASSYNEQFF
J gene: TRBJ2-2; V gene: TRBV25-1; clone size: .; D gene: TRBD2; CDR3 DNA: TGTGCCAGCATCGCGGGAGCGGCAGACACCGGGGAGCTGTTTTTT; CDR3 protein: CASIAGAADTGELFF
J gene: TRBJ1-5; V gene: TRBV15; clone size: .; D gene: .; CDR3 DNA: TGTGCCACCGCGGCAGGGTTCAATCAGCCCCAGCATTTT; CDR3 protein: CATAAGFNQPQHF
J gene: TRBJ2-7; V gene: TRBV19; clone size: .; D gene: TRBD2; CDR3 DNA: TGTGCCAGCGAGTCGGGTAGCGGGAGTAGCGAGCAGTACTTC; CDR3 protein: CASESGSGSSEQYF
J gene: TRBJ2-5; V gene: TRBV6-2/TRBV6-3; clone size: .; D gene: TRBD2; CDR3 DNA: TGTGCCAGCAGTTCGGCGGGGGGCGCGTTCCCCTTAATTGGGACCCAGTACTTC; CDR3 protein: CASSSAGGAFPLIGTQYF
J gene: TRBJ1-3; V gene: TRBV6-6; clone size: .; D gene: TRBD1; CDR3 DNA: TGTGCCAGCAGTTACGGCCAGGGGGCTGGAAACACCATATATTTT; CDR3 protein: CASSYGQGAGNTIYF
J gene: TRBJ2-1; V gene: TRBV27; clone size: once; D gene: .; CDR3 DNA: TGTGCCAGCAGTTTTTTCTTGCTCGGGGGAGGTCGCAATGAGCAGTTCTTC; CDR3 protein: CASSFFLLGGGRNEQFF
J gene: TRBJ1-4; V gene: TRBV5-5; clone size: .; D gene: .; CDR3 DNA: TGTGCCAGCAGCTTGAATCCCACGGGGCGGGGAGAAAAACTGTTTTTT; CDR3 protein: CASSLNPTGRGEKLFF
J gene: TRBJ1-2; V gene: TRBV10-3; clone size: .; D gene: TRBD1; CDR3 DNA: TGTGCCATCAGGGGACAGGCAACAGCTAACTATGGCTACACCTTC; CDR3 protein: CAIRGQATANYGYTF
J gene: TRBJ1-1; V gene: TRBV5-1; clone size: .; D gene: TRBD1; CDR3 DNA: TGCGCCAGCAGGAACAGGGGAATGAACACTGAAGCTTTCTTT; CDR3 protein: CASRNRGMNTEAFF
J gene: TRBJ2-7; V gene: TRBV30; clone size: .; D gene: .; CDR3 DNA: TGTGCCTGGAGTGTACTACAGGAATCCTACGAGCAGTACTTC; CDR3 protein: CAWSVLQESYEQYF
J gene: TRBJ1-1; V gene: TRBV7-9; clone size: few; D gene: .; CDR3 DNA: TGTGCCAGCAGCTTAGCGAAGGGGGAGAACACTGAAGCTTTCTTT; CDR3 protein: CASSLAKGENTEAFF
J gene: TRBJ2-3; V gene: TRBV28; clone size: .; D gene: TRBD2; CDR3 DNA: TGTGCCAGCAGTTTCGGACTAGCGGGATCCACAGATACGCAGTATTTT; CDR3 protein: CASSFGLAGSTDTQYF
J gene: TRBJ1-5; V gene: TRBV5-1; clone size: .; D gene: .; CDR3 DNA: TGCGCCAGCAGCTTTCTGCCCCTACGTGGCAATCAGCCCCAGCATTTT; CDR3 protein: CASSFLPLRGNQPQHF
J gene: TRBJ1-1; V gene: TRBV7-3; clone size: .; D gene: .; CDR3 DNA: TGTGCCAGCAGCGCCTCTGGATCGGGACTGACTGAAGCTTTCTTT; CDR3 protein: CASSASGSGLTEAFF
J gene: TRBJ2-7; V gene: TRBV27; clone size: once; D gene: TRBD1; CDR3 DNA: TGTGCCAGCAGTTCCTACAGGGGGTTCGAGCAGTACTTC; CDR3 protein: CASSSYRGFEQYF
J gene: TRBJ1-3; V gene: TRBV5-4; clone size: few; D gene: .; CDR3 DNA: TGTGCCAGCAGCTTGGTTGGCCAGGGAGGGTTCGGAAACACCATATATTTT; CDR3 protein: CASSLVGQGGFGNTIYF
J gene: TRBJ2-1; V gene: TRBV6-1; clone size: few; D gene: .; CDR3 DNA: TGTGCCAGCAGTGAAGTATTGGGGCGACACAATGAGCAGTTCTTC; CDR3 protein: CASSEVLGRHNEQFF
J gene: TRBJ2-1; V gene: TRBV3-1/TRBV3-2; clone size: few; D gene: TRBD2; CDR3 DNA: TGTGCCAGCAGCCAAGACCTCGGGACTAGAAACTTCTTC; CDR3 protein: CASSQDLGTRNFF
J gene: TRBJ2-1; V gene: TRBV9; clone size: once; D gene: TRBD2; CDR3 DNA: TGTGCCAGCAGCCATACTAGCGGGGGTGGTAATGAGCAGTTCTTC; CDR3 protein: CASSHTSGGGNEQFF
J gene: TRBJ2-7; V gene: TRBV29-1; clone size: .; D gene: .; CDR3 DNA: TGCAGCGTTGGCGGGGCCTCTCACGAGCAGTACTTC; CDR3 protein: CSVGGASHEQYF
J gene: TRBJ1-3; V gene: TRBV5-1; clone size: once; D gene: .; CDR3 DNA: TGCGCCAGCTCCCCCACGGCGGGGAGGGACACCATATATTTT; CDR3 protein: CASSPTAGRDTIYF
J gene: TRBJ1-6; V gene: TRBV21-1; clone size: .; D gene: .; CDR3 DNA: TGTGCCAGCAGCACCGTCCTTTTACAGGGGAAGAGGCTTAATTCACCCCTCCACTTT; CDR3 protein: CASSTVLLQGKRLNSPLHF
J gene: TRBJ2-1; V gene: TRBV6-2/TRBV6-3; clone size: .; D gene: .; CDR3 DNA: TGTGCCAGCAGTTACCTAAATGAGCAGTTCTTC; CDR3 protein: CASSYLNEQFF
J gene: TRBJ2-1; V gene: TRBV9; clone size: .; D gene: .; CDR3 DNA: TGTGCCAGCAGCGTCGGGGGAGACCACAATGAGCAGTTCTTC; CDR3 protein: CASSVGGDHNEQFF
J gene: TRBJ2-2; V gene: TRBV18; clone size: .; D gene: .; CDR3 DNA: TGTGCCAGCTGCACCAGGGTAGCCCGAGGCCCCGGGGAGCTGTTTTTT; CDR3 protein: CASCTRVARGPGELFF
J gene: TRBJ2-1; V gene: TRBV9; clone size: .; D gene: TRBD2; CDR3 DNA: TGTGCCAGCAGCATAACGGGGACTATAGGAAATGAGCAGTTCTTC; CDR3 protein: CASSITGTIGNEQFF
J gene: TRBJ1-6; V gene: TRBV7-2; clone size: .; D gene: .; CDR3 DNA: TGTGCCAGCAGCTTAAAGCGTATCGATTCACCCCTCCACTTT; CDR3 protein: CASSLKRIDSPLHF
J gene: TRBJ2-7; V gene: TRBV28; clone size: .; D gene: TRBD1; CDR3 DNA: TGTGCCAGCAGTTTATCCGGACAGGGGGCGTCCTACGAGCAGTACTTC; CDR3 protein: CASSLSGQGASYEQYF
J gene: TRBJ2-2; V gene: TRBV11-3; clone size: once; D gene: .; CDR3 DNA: TGTGCCAGCAGCTTCGAGGACACCGGGGAGCTGTTTTTT; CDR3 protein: CASSFEDTGELFF
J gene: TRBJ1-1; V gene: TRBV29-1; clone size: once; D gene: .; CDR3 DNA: TGCAGCACAGGGTTGGGCGCGATGAACACTGAAGCTTTCTTT; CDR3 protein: CSTGLGAMNTEAFF
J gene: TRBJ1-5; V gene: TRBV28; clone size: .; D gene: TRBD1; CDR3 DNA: TGTGCCAGCAGGTCTGCCACAGGGGGCGGTCAGCCCCAGCATTTT; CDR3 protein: CASRSATGGGQPQHF
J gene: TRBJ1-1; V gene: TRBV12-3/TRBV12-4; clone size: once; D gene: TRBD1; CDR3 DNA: TGTGCCAGCAGCCAGGGACAGTACGAAGCTTTCTTT; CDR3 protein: CASSQGQYEAFF
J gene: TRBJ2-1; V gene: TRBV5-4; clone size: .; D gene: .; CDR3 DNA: TGTGCCAGCAGCTTGGCCGGGCGGGCTTACAATGAGCAGTTCTTC; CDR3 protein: CASSLAGRAYNEQFF
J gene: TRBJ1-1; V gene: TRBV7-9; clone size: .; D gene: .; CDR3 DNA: TGTGCCAGCAGCCGCCGTCGGGGGACTGAAGCTTTCTTT; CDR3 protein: CASSRRRGTEAFF
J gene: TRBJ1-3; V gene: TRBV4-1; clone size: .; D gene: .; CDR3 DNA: TGCGCCAGCAGCCAAGCATTCCAGGCGATCAACACCATATATTTT; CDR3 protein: CASSQAFQAINTIYF
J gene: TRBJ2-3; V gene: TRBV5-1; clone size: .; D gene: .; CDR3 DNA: TGCGCCAGCAGCCTGTACTCGGAGGGGGCAACCACAGATACGCAGTATTTT; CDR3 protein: CASSLYSEGATTDTQYF
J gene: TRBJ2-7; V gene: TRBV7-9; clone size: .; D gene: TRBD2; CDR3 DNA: TGTGCCAGCAGCCCCGTAGCGGGAGGGCCAGGGGCATCCTACGAGCAGTACTTC; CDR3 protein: CASSPVAGGPGASYEQYF
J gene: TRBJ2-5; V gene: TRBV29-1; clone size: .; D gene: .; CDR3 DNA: TGCAGCCCTCGGGAGAAAGAGACCCAGTACTTC; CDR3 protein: CSPREKETQYF
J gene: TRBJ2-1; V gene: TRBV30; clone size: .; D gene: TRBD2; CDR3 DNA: TGTGCCTGCACGGGACGGGGGGGAAACAATGAGCAGTTCTTC; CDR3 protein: CACTGRGGNNEQFF
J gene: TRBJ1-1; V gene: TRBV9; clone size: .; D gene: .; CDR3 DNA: TGTGCCAGCAGCGTAGCCGGGGAGAACACTGAAGCTTTCTTT; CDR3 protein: CASSVAGENTEAFF
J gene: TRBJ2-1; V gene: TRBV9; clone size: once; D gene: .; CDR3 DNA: TGTGCCAGCAGCGTAGATCTTCAGGACTCCTACAATGAGCAGTTCTTC; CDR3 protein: CASSVDLQDSYNEQFF
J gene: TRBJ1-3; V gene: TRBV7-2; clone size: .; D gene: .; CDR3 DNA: TGTGCCAGCAGTCTACTCCAAACTACGGGATCCTCTGGAAACACCATATATTTT; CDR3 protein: CASSLLQTTGSSGNTIYF
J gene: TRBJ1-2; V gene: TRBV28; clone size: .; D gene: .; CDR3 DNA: TGTGCCAGCAGCGAGCAGGGAGGTCGTGGCTACACCTTC; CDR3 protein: CASSEQGGRGYTF
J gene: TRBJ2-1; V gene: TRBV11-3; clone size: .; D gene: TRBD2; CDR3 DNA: TGTGCCAGCAGCCGAGGACTAGCGGGGGCCTACAATGAGCAGTTCTTC; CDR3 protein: CASSRGLAGAYNEQFF
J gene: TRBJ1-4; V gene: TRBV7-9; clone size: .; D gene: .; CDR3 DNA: TGTGCCAGCAGCACAGGGTCGGATGAAAAACTGTTTTTT; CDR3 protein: CASSTGSDEKLFF
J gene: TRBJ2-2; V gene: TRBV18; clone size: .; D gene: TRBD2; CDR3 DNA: TGTGCCAGCGGACCCCGGACTAGCGGGAGTGCCGGGGAGCTGTTTTTT; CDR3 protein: CASGPRTSGSAGELFF